These 19 T cell receptor beta chains share one sample of origin, sequenced in a study of blood T cells in healthy people across ages. Using a J-beta primer mix together with a sample-barcoded 5' primer, a second PCR was run for about 6 to 12 cycles. TCRdb fed the 5' RACE reads into MiXCR, producing one record per CDR3 protein. The sample includes 650,000 to 950,000 distinct CDR3 sequences, approximately 48% of them seen just once. Material: blood. These receptors were taken from a man in his fifties or sixties in good health.

The chain is built from TRBV9 and TRBJ2-7; 7 positions agree with TRBD2. Trimming cost V 0 bases and J 0 bases; bases outside gene matches: 6. Germline V gives CDR1 SGDLS, CDR2 YYNGEE. CDR3 length: 16 amino acids. CDR3 region: CASSVVRERGSYEQYF. The CDR3 region has the DNA TGTGCCAGCAGCGTAGTGAGAGAGCGGGGCTCCTACGAGCAGTACTTC.

V gene TRBV5-1 combines with J gene TRBJ2-7, with D perhaps TRBD1 or TRBD2 (7 bases each). The CDR3 is 13 amino acids. Trimming cost V 7 bases and J 2 bases, with 13 bases left between them. The germline CDR1 and CDR2 sequences are SGHRS and YFSETQ. In DNA form, the CDR3 reads TGCGCCAGCGGGGGGGACAGCACCTACGAGCAGTACTTC. It yields the protein CASGGDSTYEQYF.

The rearrangement links TRBV20-1 to TRBJ1-1, with D possibly being TRBD1 (6 bases). Germline V gene sequence: CDR1 DFQATT, CDR2 SNEGSKA (reference sequence). The CDR3 has 14 amino acids. The V end lost 5 bases, the J end lost 1 base, and 14 bases lay between the germline ends. Written as DNA, the CDR3 is TGCAGTGCTTACCCGGGACAACCGAACACTGAAGCTTTCTTT. Protein: CSAYPGQPNTEAFF.

The chain carries TRBV6-5 and TRBJ1-1; 10 bases are a match to TRBD1. This CDR3 region has 14 residues. The germline V gene has CDR1 MNHEY and CDR2 SVGAGI. With V trimmed by 6 bases and J by 4 bases, 5 bases remained unmatched. The CDR3 coding sequence is TGTGCCAGCAGGGACAGGGGGTGGTCCACTGAAGCTTTCTTT. This sequence encodes CASRDRGWSTEAFF.

This rearrangement joins TRBV10-3 to TRBJ2-1, with a tentative D call TRBD2 (7 bases). V was cut by 5 bases and J by 2 bases, with 13 bases left in between. The CDR3 is made up of 15 amino acids. CDR1 is ENHRY and CDR2 is SYGVKD in the germline V gene. CDR3 sequence: CAISHGGGAYNEQFF. Here the CDR3 DNA reads TGTGCCATCAGTCACGGAGGGGGGGCCTACAATGAGCAGTTCTTC.

The CDR3 region is CASSLQGAVEQFF. The CDR3 DNA sequence: TGTGCCAGCAGCCTTCAGGGGGCGGTTGAGCAGTTCTTC. The rearrangement uses TRBV7-2 and TRBJ2-1; the match to TRBD1 covers 8 bases. CDR1 is SGHTA, CDR2 FQGNSA, per germline. The CDR3 length is 13 residues. Trimming took 5 bases from V and 9 from J; bases not matched to a gene: 6. Looking up the rest from reference TRBV7-2 and TRBJ2-1 gives the full variable domain: GAGVSQSPSNKVTEKGKDVELRCDPISGHTALYWYRQSLGQGLEFLIYFQGNSAPDKSGLPSDRFSAERTGGSVSTLTIQRTQQEDSAVYLCASSLQGAVEQFFGPGTRLTVL.

The chain uses TRBV27 and TRBJ2-7; no reliable D call. V was shortened by 2 bases and J by 0 bases, with 11 bases between the two germline ends. The germline V gene has CDR1 MNHEY and CDR2 SMNVEV (reference sequence). The CDR3 sequence is 15 residues long. The DNA of the CDR3 is TGTGCCAGCAGTTTAAGTCGGCAGTCCTCCTACGAGCAGTACTTC. Translating gives CASSLSRQSSYEQYF.

The chain links TRBV9 to TRBJ2-2, with D unclear. V was cut by 0 bases and J by 2 bases, with 14 bases left in between. CDR1 is SGDLS, CDR2 YYNGEE, per germline. This CDR3 comprises 17 residues. The CDR3 DNA reads as TGTGCCAGCAGCGTAGCTCTAACAGCCTCTAACACCGGGGAGCTGTTTTTT. Protein sequence: CASSVALTASNTGELFF.

The rearrangement links TRBV4-3 to TRBJ2-4; unclear D gene. Germline-derived CDR1 and CDR2 are LGHNA and YSLEER. The CDR3 runs 15 residues. V lost 0 bases to trimming and J lost 6 bases, with 12 bases between them. The CDR3 DNA follows: TGCGCCAGCAGCCAAGATCTATTGGGTCTAAACATTCAGTACTTC. Encoded protein: CASSQDLLGLNIQYF.

This clonotype appeared once. The rearrangement joins TRBV4-1 to TRBJ1-5; the match to TRBD1 covers 7 bases. V shed 0 bases, J shed 5 bases, and the junction held 4 bases outside the gene matches. Germline lookup yields CDR1 MGHRA and CDR2 YSYEKL. This CDR3 has 15 amino acids. CDR3 sequence (DNA): TGCGCCAGCAGCCAAGAACAGGGGATCGATCAGCCCCAGCATTTT. Its translation is CASSQEQGIDQPQHF.

This chain links TRBV27 with TRBJ1-1; tentative D call: TRBD1 (5 bases). CDR3 length equals 16 residues. CDR1 is MNHEY and CDR2 is SMNVEV in the germline V gene (reference sequence). The V gene lost 3 bases and the J gene lost 0 bases, with 14 bases spanning the gap. CDR3 region: CASSFSRGGMNTEAFF. CDR3 sequence (DNA): TGTGCCAGCAGTTTCTCCCGCGGGGGAATGAACACTGAAGCTTTCTTT.

With regard to this clonotype: Being one base from a much bigger clone, this may be a read error. J is TRBJ2-3 and V is TRBV7-2; 9 bases line up with TRBD2. The CDR3 is 14 amino acids. Germline V gives CDR1 SGHTA, CDR2 FQGNSA. The CDR3: CANSRSGGTDTQYF. DNA for the CDR3: TGTGCCAACAGCCGCAGCGGGGGGACGGATACGCAGTATTTT.

The gene calls are TRBV10-3 and TRBJ1-4; D perhaps matches TRBD1 (6 bases). Per the germline V gene, CDR1 is ENHRY and CDR2 is SYGVKD. The CDR3 is 13 residues long. V was cut by 8 bases and J by 0 bases, with 7 bases left in between. The CDR3 loop is CAIGGATNEKLFF. The CDR3 DNA reads TGTGCCATCGGGGGCGCAACTAATGAAAAACTGTTTTTT.

V usage is TRBV2 and J usage is TRBJ2-4; the D gene is possibly TRBD1 (6 bases). V shed 6 bases and J shed 4 bases, with 13 bases lying between them. CDR3 size: 14 residues. CDR1 is SNHLY and CDR2 is FYNNEI in the germline V gene. As DNA, the CDR3 is TGTGCCAGCAGGCTGACAGGCATTAAAAACATTCAGTACTTC. Translating it yields CASRLTGIKNIQYF.

This chain joins TRBV4-3 and TRBJ1-2; the D is unclear. The germline V gene encodes CDR1 LGHNA and CDR2 YSLEER. CDR3 length: 15 amino acids. V was clipped by 0 bases and J by 4 bases, with 12 bases between them. DNA of the CDR3: TGCGCCAGCAGCCAAGATGGGGTAAAGTCCTATGGCTACACCTTC. Translating it yields CASSQDGVKSYGYTF.

There are a few counts of this clonotype. The chain joins TRBV29-1 to TRBJ2-1; TRBD2 matches 9 bases. This CDR3 is 15 amino acids long. The J segment lost 1 base and the V segment lost 4 bases, leaving 5 bases of the junction unmatched. Germline V gene sequence: CDR1 SQVTM, CDR2 ANQGSEA. This chain's CDR3 is CSVGGGVGSYNEQFF. The CDR3 DNA reads as TGCAGCGTTGGCGGGGGGGTAGGTTCCTACAATGAGCAGTTCTTC.

CDR3 region: CASSYMSGKTYEQYF. The CDR3 DNA reads as TGTGCCAGCAGCTATATGAGCGGGAAGACCTACGAGCAGTACTTC. The chain combines TRBV5-4 with TRBJ2-7, with 7 positions matching TRBD2. The CDR3 length is 15 residues. CDR1 is SGHNT and CDR2 is YYREEE in the germline V gene (reference sequence). The junction had 8 bases not matched to a gene; V was cut back by 3 bases and J by 2 bases.

This clonotype has a handful of counts. This chain joins TRBV12-3 or TRBV12-4 and TRBJ2-1; D possibly corresponds to TRBD1 (7 bases). This CDR3 is built from 13 residues. V lost 7 bases to trimming and J lost 10 bases, with 17 bases between them. CDR3 nucleotide sequence: TGTGCCAGCACCCTCCAGGGGGGCGGGGAGCAGTTCTTC. Protein product: CASTLQGGGEQFF.

This chain uses TRBV5-1 with TRBJ2-7, with 8 bases that match TRBD2. From germline, CDR1 is SGHRS and CDR2 YFSETQ. Unmatched junction bases numbered 14, after V lost 8 bases and J lost 7 bases. The CDR3 sequence is 14 residues long. The CDR3 sequence: CASTIAGGSNEQYF. CDR3 bases: TGCGCCAGTACTATTGCGGGGGGTTCCAATGAGCAGTACTTC.